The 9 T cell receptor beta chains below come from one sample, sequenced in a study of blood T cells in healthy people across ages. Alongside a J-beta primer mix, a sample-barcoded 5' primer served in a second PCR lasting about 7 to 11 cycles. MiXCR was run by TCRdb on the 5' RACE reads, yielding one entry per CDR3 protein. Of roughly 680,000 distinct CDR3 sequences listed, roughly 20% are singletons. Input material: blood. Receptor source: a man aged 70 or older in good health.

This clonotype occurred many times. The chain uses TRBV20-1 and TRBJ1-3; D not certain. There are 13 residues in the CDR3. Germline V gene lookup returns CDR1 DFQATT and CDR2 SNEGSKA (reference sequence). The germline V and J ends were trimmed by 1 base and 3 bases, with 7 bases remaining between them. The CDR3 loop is CSARVAVGNTIYF. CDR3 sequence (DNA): TGCAGTGCTAGAGTTGCGGTTGGAAACACCATATATTTT.

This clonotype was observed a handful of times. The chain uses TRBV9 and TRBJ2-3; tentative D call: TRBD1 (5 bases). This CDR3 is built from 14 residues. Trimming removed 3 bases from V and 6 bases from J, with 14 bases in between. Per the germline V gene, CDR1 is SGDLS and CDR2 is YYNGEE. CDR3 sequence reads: CASSGRERADTQYF. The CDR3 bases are TGTGCCAGCAGCGGCAGGGAACGCGCGGATACGCAGTATTTT.

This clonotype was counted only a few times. CDR3 bases: TGTGCCAGCAGCTTAGGGTCGCGGGGCGTTAACGAAAAACTGTTTTTT. This codes for CASSLGSRGVNEKLFF. The genes are TRBV7-2 and TRBJ1-4, with D perhaps TRBD1 (5 bases). Trimming took 1 base from V and 8 from J, leaving 17 bases between them. CDR1 is SGHTA and CDR2 is FQGNSA in the germline V gene. This CDR3 is 16 amino acids long.

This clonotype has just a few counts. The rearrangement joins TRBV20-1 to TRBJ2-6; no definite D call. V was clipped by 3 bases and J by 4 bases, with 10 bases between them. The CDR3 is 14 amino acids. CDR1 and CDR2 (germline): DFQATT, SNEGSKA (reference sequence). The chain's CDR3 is CSASRSVGANVLTF. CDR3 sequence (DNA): TGCAGTGCTAGTCGCTCTGTAGGGGCCAACGTCCTGACTTTC.

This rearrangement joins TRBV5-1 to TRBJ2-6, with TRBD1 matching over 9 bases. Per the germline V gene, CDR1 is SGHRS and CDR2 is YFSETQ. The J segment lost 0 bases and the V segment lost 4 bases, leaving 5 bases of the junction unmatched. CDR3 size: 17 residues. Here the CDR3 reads CASSRTGATSGANVLTF. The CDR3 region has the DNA TGCGCCAGCAGCCGGACAGGGGCTACCTCTGGGGCCAACGTCCTGACTTTC. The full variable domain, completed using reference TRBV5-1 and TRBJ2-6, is KAGVTQTPRYLIKTRGQQVTLSCSPISGHRSVSWYQQTPGQGLQFLFEYFSETQRNKGNFPGRFSGRQFSNSRSEMNVSTLELGDSALYLCASSRTGATSGANVLTFGAGSRLTVL.

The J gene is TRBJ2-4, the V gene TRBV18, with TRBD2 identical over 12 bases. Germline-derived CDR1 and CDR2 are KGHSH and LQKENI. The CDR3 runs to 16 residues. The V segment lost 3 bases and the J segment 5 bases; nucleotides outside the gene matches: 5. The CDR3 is CASSPETSGGENIQYF. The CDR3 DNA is TGTGCCAGCTCACCCGAGACTAGCGGGGGTGAAAACATTCAGTACTTC.

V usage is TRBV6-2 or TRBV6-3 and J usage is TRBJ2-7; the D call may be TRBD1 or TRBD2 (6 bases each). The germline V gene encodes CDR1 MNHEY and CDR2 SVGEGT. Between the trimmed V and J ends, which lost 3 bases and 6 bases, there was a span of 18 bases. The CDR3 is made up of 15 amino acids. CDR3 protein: CASSYGGLNPFEQYF. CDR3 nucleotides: TGTGCCAGCAGTTATGGGGGGCTAAACCCCTTCGAGCAGTACTTC.

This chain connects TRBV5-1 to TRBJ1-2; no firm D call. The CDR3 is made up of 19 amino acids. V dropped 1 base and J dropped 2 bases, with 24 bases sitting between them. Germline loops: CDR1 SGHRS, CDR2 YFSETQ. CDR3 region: CASSLSMVQAGNSNYGYTF. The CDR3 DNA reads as TGCGCCAGCAGCTTGAGTATGGTCCAGGCCGGCAACTCCAACTATGGCTACACCTTC.

The CDR3 loop reads CASLLGSGANVLTF. The CDR3 DNA reads TGTGCCAGTTTGCTAGGGTCTGGGGCCAACGTCCTGACTTTC. The chain carries TRBV6-1 and TRBJ2-6; D gene uncertain. V lost 9 bases, J lost 1 base, and 10 bases lay in between. Germline CDR1 MNHNS, CDR2 SASEGT. The CDR3 sequence is 14 residues long.